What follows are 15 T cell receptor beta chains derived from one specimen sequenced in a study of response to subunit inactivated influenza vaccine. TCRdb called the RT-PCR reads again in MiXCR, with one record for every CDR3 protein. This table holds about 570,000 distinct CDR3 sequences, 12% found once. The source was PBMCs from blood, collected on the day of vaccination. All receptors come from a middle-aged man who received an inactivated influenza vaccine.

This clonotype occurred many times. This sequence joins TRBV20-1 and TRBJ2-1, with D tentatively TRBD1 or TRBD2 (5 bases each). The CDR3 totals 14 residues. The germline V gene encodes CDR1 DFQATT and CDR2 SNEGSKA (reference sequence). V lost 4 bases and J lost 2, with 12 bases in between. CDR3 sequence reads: CSAMGERTYNEQFF. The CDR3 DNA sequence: TGCAGTGCTATGGGGGAAAGAACCTACAATGAGCAGTTCTTC.

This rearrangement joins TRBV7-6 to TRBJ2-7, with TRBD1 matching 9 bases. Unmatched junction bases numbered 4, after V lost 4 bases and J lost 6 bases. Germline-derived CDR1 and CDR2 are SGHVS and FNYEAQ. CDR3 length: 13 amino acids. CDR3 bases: TGTGCCAGCAGCTCGGGACAGGGATCCGAGCAGTACTTC. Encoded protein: CASSSGQGSEQYF.

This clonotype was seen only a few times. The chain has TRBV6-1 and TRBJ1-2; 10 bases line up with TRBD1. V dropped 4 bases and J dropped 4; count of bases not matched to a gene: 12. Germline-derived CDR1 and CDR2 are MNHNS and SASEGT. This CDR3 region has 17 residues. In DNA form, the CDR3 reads TGTGCCAGCAGTGCCTCGTCCCGGGACAGGGGTCCCTATGGCTACACCTTC. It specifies CASSASSRDRGPYGYTF.

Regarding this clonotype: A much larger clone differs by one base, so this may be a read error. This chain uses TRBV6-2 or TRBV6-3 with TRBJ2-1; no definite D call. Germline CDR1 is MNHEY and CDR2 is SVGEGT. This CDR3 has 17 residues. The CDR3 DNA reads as TGTGCCAGCAGTTCTGTGCGTCTTCATTACGCCTACAGTGAGCAGTTCTTC. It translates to CASSSVRLHYAYSEQFF.

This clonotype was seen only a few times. CDR3 DNA sequence: TGTGCCAGCCAGAGGCTAGTCTACAATGAGCAGTTCTTC. Translating gives CASQRLVYNEQFF. V usage is TRBV2 and J usage is TRBJ2-1; no firm D call. Germline CDR1 reads SNHLY; CDR2 reads FYNNEI. Trimming stripped 8 bases from V and 3 bases from J, with 11 bases between. The CDR3 has 13 amino acids.

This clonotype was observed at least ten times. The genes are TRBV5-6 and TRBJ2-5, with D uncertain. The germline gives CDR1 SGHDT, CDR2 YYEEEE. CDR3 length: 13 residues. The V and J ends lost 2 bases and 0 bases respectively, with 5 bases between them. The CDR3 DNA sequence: TGTGCCAGCAGCTTTCAGAACCAAGAGACCCAGTACTTC. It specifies CASSFQNQETQYF.

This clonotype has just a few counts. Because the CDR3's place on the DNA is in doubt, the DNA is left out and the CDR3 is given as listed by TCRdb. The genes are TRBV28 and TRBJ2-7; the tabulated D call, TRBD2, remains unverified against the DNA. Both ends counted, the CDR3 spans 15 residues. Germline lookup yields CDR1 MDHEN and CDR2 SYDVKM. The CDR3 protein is CASSFGPGASYEQYF.

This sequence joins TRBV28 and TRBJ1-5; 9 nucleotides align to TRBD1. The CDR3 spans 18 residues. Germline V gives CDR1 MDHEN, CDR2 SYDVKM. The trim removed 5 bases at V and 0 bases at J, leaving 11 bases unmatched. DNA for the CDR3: TGTGCCAGCAGTACCCGGACAGGGGCTGATACTAGCAATCAGCCCCAGCATTTT. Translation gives CASSTRTGADTSNQPQHF.

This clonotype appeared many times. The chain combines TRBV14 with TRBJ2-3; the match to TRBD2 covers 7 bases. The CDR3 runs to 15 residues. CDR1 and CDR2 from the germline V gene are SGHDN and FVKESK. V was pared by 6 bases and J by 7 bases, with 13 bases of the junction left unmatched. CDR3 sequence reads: CASSRGGAGRYTQYF. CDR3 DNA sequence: TGTGCCAGCAGTCGGGGAGGAGCGGGACGATATACGCAGTATTTT.

The CDR3 DNA reads as TGCGCCAGCAGCCAAGTCCAGTTAAATCAGCCCCAGCATTTT. Its protein product is CASSQVQLNQPQHF. The chain couples TRBV4-1 to TRBJ1-5; D not resolved. V was shortened by 1 base and J by 4 bases, with 8 bases between the two germline ends. The CDR3 contains 14 residues. Germline V CDR1 and CDR2: MGHRA, YSYEKL.

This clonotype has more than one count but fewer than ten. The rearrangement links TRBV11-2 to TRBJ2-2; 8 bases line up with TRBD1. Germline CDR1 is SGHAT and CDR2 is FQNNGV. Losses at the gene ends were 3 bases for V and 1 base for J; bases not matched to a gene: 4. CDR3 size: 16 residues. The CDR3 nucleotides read TGTGCCAGCAGCTTCAGGACAGGGTGGAACACCGGGGAGCTGTTTTTT. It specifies CASSFRTGWNTGELFF.

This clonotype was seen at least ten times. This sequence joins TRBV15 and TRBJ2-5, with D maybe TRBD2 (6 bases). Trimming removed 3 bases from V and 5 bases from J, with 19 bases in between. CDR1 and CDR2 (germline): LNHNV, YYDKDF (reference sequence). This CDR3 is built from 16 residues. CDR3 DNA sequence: TGTGCCACCAGCAGCACCAGTGGACTAAAAATGGAGACCCAGTACTTC. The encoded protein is CATSSTSGLKMETQYF.

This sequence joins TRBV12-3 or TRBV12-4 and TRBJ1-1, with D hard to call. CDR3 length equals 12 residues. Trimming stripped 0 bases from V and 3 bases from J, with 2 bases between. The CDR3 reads CASSLAHTEAFF. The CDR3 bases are TGTGCCAGCAGTTTAGCGCACACTGAAGCTTTCTTT.

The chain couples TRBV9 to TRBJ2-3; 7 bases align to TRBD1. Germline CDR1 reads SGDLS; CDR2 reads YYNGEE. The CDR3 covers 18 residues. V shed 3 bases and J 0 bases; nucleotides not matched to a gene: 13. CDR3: CASSAGRTDRPSTDTQYF. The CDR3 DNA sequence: TGTGCCAGCAGCGCGGGGCGAACGGACAGGCCCAGCACAGATACGCAGTATTTT.

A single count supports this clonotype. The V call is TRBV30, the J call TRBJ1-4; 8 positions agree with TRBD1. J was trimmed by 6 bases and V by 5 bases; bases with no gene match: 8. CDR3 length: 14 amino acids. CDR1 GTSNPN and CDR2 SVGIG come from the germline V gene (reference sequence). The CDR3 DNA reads TGTGCCTGGCTAGACAGGGGAAGGGATGAAAAACTGTTTTTT. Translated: CAWLDRGRDEKLFF.